These 29 T cell receptor beta chains share one sample of origin, sequenced in a study of spatial heterogeneity in lung cancer. One entry per CDR3 protein results from TCRdb running MiXCR on the 5' RACE reads. The sample shows about 6,900 distinct CDR3 sequences, 3.5% to 4.5% of them seen only once. Time point meaning: sample taken at primary tumor resection. Researchers sequenced whole RNA taken from tumor, nontumor lung or frozen PBMC without sorting. The sample in question was normal lung tissue next to the tumor, obtained at surgery. The receptors derive from a female donor with early-stage non-small cell lung cancer.

This clonotype was seen at least ten times. This chain uses TRBV18 with TRBJ1-6; D unresolved. The germline V gene encodes CDR1 KGHSH and CDR2 LQKENI. The CDR3 consists of 14 residues. V lost 1 base and J 6 bases, leaving 7 bases between the germline ends. In DNA, the CDR3 is TGTGCCAGCTCACCACATCGAGCTAATTCACCCCTCCACTTT. It translates to CASSPHRANSPLHF.

This clonotype came up many times. The CDR3 coding sequence is TGTGCCAGCAGCCAAGTCCAGGGTCTTAGGGGAACTGAAGCTTTCTTT. This gives the protein CASSQVQGLRGTEAFF. The V and J genes are TRBV3-1 and TRBJ1-1; TRBD1 might be the D (5 bases). The germline V gene encodes CDR1 LGHDT and CDR2 YNNKEL (reference sequence). V was cut by 1 base and J by 5 bases, with 17 bases left in between. The CDR3 extends over 16 amino acids.

In its sample, this clonotype ranks as medium-sized. CDR3 coding DNA: TGTGCCAGCAGCTTAGCGGGAGGATGGGGGGACTCTGGGGCCAACGTCCTGACTTTC. Amino acids: CASSLAGGWGDSGANVLTF. The chain links TRBV7-2 to TRBJ2-6; a possible D gene is TRBD2 (6 bases). Trimming cost V 0 bases and J 0 bases, with 15 bases left between them. The germline V gene encodes CDR1 SGHTA and CDR2 FQGNSA. This CDR3 has 19 residues. The whole variable domain, filled in from reference TRBV7-2 and TRBJ2-6, reads GAGVSQSPSNKVTEKGKDVELRCDPISGHTALYWYRQSLGQGLEFLIYFQGNSAPDKSGLPSDRFSAERTGGSVSTLTIQRTQQEDSAVYLCASSLAGGWGDSGANVLTFGAGSRLTVL.

This clonotype was seen repeatedly, ten times or more. This chain joins TRBV7-6 and TRBJ2-3, with a possible D match to TRBD1 (6 bases). This CDR3 spans 17 amino acids. V shed 1 base and J shed 4 bases, with 18 bases lying between them. Germline loops: CDR1 SGHVS, CDR2 FNYEAQ. The DNA for the CDR3 is TGTGCCAGCAGCTTAGAGAGAACAGGGCTCCTGGCAGATACGCAGTATTTT. As protein: CASSLERTGLLADTQYF.

This clonotype was observed many times. The V and J genes are TRBV7-6 and TRBJ2-7, with 12 bases lining up with TRBD1. The CDR3 is 17 amino acids. Trimming at V came to 4 bases and at J to 5 bases, leaving 12 bases not matched to a gene. Germline CDR1 reads SGHVS; CDR2 reads FNYEAQ. CDR3 DNA sequence: TGTGCCAGCAGCTCCCGCCCCCCGGGACAGGGGGCAAACGAGCAGTACTTC. Its translation: CASSSRPPGQGANEQYF.

Relative to its sample, this clonotype is medium-sized. The V gene is TRBV10-3, the J gene TRBJ1-2; 7 bases fit TRBD1. Germline V gene sequence: CDR1 ENHRY, CDR2 SYGVKD. The V segment lost 3 bases and the J segment 2 bases; nucleotides outside the gene matches: 6. The CDR3 contains 15 residues. CDR3 bases: TGTGCCATCAGTGAAGCAGGGGGAAACAACTATGGCTACACCTTC. Its protein is CAISEAGGNNYGYTF.

In this sample, this clonotype turned up many times. CDR3 coding DNA: TGCAGTGCTGCTGACAGGGGGTATGGCTACACCTTC. Encoded protein: CSAADRGYGYTF. The rearrangement links TRBV20-1 to TRBJ1-2; 9 nucleotides match TRBD1. Germline trimming cut 5 bases from V and 5 bases from J; bases unmatched to any gene: 3. The CDR3 is made up of 12 amino acids. Germline V gene sequence: CDR1 DFQATT, CDR2 SNEGSKA (reference sequence).

This clonotype was detected many times. The CDR3 loop is CASSQEGHPNEKLFF. CDR3 nucleotides: TGTGCCAGCAGCCAAGAAGGGCACCCAAATGAAAAACTGTTTTTT. The chain combines TRBV4-2 with TRBJ1-4; the D is unclear. The germline V and J ends were trimmed by 0 bases and 5 bases, with 10 bases remaining between them. Germline lookup yields CDR1 LGHNA and CDR2 YNFKEQ. This CDR3 has 15 amino acids.

This clonotype was counted ten times or more. This chain joins TRBV3-1 and TRBJ2-1, with 10 bases fitting TRBD2. CDR1 is LGHDT, CDR2 YNNKEL, per germline (reference sequence). The CDR3 contains 17 residues. V lost 1 base, J lost 6 bases, and 9 bases stayed unmatched. The CDR3 region is CASSQGLLAGRTNEQFF. The CDR3 DNA reads TGTGCCAGCAGCCAAGGTCTACTAGCGGGGAGGACCAATGAGCAGTTCTTC.

This clonotype was found many times. This CDR3 reads CSVVRTETYEQYF. The CDR3 DNA sequence: TGCAGCGTTGTCCGTACGGAAACCTACGAGCAGTACTTC. This chain uses TRBV29-1 with TRBJ2-7; D not certain. The CDR3 consists of 13 residues. Trimming removed 4 bases at V and 2 bases at J, with 12 bases between. The V gene's germline CDR1 is SQVTM and CDR2 ANQGSEA.

This clonotype is judged medium-sized (0.01 to 0.1%). The chain employs TRBV9 and TRBJ1-6; D remains ambiguous. The CDR3 spans 14 residues. CDR1 and CDR2 (germline): SGDLS, YYNGEE. V shed 0 bases and J shed 3 bases, with 4 bases lying between them. The CDR3 loop reads CASSVGGYNSPLHF. In DNA, the CDR3 is TGTGCCAGCAGCGTAGGGGGCTATAATTCACCCCTCCACTTT.

This clonotype was seen ten or more times. The chain couples TRBV12-3 or TRBV12-4 to TRBJ1-6; 9 nucleotides agree with TRBD1. CDR3 size: 14 residues. Germline trimming cut 6 bases from V and 10 bases from J; bases unmatched to any gene: 7. For the CDR3, the DNA is TGTGCCAGCAGACGGGACAGGGCAGGCTCACCCCTCCACTTT. It codes for CASRRDRAGSPLHF.

This clonotype was picked up many times. The chain employs TRBV7-3 and TRBJ2-2; 9 bases line up with TRBD2. The ends lost 3 bases at V and 1 base at J; junction bases unmatched: 12. Germline assignment: CDR1 SGHTA and CDR2 FQGTGA. The CDR3 loop spans 19 amino acids. This CDR3 reads CASSFLIFGLALNTGELFF. The CDR3 DNA sequence: TGTGCCAGCAGCTTTCTCATTTTTGGACTAGCGTTGAACACCGGGGAGCTGTTTTTT.

This clonotype showed up many times. This sequence joins TRBV20-1 and TRBJ1-1; TRBD1 is a possible D gene (5 bases). Trimming shortened V by 6 bases and J by 5 bases, and 13 bases separated the two germline ends. CDR3 size: 12 residues. Per the germline V gene, CDR1 is DFQATT and CDR2 is SNEGSKA (reference sequence). The CDR3 sequence is CSADSQGTEAFF. CDR3 nucleotides: TGCAGTGCCGACAGCCAAGGGACTGAAGCTTTCTTT.

This clonotype was detected ten times or more. The CDR3 region has the DNA TGCAGTGCTAAAGGGGCCGCCGGGGAGCTGTTTTTT. Translating gives CSAKGAAGELFF. The V call is TRBV20-1, the J call TRBJ2-2; maybe TRBD1 (5 bases). Germline V gene lookup returns CDR1 DFQATT and CDR2 SNEGSKA (reference sequence). V was shortened by 4 bases and J by 6 bases, with 9 bases between the two germline ends. The CDR3 has 12 amino acids.

Many counts were recorded for this clonotype. The chain carries TRBV5-6 and TRBJ2-7; D possibly corresponds to TRBD1 (5 bases). This CDR3 region has 13 residues. V was cut by 0 bases and J by 2 bases, with 6 bases left in between. CDR1 is SGHDT and CDR2 is YYEEEE in the germline V gene. The DNA for the CDR3 is TGTGCCAGCAGCTTGGTCAGGGCCTACGAGCAGTACTTC. Residues: CASSLVRAYEQYF.

This clonotype was observed many times. V usage is TRBV5-1 and J usage is TRBJ2-5, with TRBD2 matching over 11 bases. The CDR3 is 16 residues long. Germline loops: CDR1 SGHRS, CDR2 YFSETQ. J was trimmed by 5 bases and V by 0 bases; bases with no gene match: 6. The CDR3 DNA follows: TGCGCCAGCAGCTTGGTCGGTAGCGGGGGGGCGGAGACCCAGTACTTC. Amino acids: CASSLVGSGGAETQYF.

This chain uses TRBV5-4 with TRBJ2-5; 8 nucleotides line up with TRBD1. The length of the CDR3 is 15 residues. Germline CDR1 SGHNT, CDR2 YYREEE (reference sequence). Germline trimming cut 5 bases from V and 4 bases from J; bases unmatched to any gene: 10. The DNA for the CDR3 is TGTGCCAGCAGTCCAGGACAGGGAGTGATAGAGACCCAGTACTTC. Translation gives CASSPGQGVIETQYF.

In its sample, this clonotype ranks as medium-sized. The chain links TRBV4-3 to TRBJ2-7; 7 bases map to TRBD2. The CDR3 loop spans 16 amino acids. Trimming cost V 0 bases and J 7 bases; bases outside gene matches: 12. Germline V gene lookup returns CDR1 LGHNA and CDR2 YSLEER. The CDR3 protein is CASSQEGSGALYEQYF. DNA for the CDR3: TGCGCCAGCAGCCAAGAGGGGAGCGGGGCCCTCTATGAGCAGTACTTC.

Ten or more counts support this clonotype. The chain employs TRBV20-1 and TRBJ2-3, with TRBD2 matching over 14 bases. J was trimmed by 7 bases and V by 1 base; bases with no gene match: 7. CDR3 length: 16 amino acids. CDR1 and CDR2 from the germline V gene are DFQATT and SNEGSKA (reference sequence). CDR3 in amino acids: CSARATSGGASNTQYF. The DNA of the CDR3 is TGCAGTGCTAGAGCGACTAGCGGGGGGGCCTCGAATACGCAGTATTTT.

This clonotype was detected many times. The chain links TRBV19 to TRBJ1-5; D possibly corresponds to TRBD1 (6 bases). The CDR3 extends over 13 amino acids. Trimming removed 6 bases from V and 6 bases from J, with 12 bases in between. CDR1 is LNHDA, CDR2 SQIVND, per germline (reference sequence). The CDR3, as DNA: TGTGCCAGTAGGACAGGCCAGACTCAGCCCCAGCATTTT. Protein: CASRTGQTQPQHF.

This clonotype was picked up one time. Possible read error: a much larger clone is one base away. CDR3 protein: CSAPGGYKQYF. As DNA, the CDR3 is TGCAGTGCTCCAGGGGGCTACAAGCAGTACTTC. The chain employs TRBV20-1 and TRBJ2-7; 8 bases align to TRBD1. There are 11 residues in the CDR3. Germline V CDR1 and CDR2: DFQATT, SNEGSKA (reference sequence).

In its sample, this clonotype was seen many times. This chain connects TRBV2 to TRBJ1-2; 8 nucleotides line up with TRBD1. This CDR3 spans 13 amino acids. Unmatched junction bases numbered 2, after V lost 4 bases and J lost 4 bases. CDR1 is SNHLY, CDR2 FYNNEI, per germline. This chain's CDR3 is CASSVGQGYGYTF. CDR3 DNA: TGTGCCAGCAGTGTAGGACAGGGCTATGGCTACACCTTC.

This clonotype was counted between two and nine times. This chain connects TRBV12-3 or TRBV12-4 to TRBJ2-2; no reliable D call. The V end lost 7 bases, the J end lost 2 bases, and 5 bases lay between the germline ends. CDR3 length: 12 amino acids. CDR3 coding DNA: TGTGCCAGCAACGTTAACACCGGGGAGCTGTTTTTT. This codes for CASNVNTGELFF.

This clonotype is medium-sized in the sample. The gene calls are TRBV29-1 and TRBJ2-1; D remains unclear. Per germline, CDR1 SQVTM and CDR2 ANQGSEA. The V end was cut by 6 bases, the J end by 4 bases, with 10 bases between. The CDR3 extends over 12 amino acids. CDR3 DNA sequence: TGCAGCGTCCGGACGTCGTACAATGAGCAGTTCTTC. Its translation: CSVRTSYNEQFF.

This clonotype was seen ten or more times. The V call is TRBV6-5, the J call TRBJ2-3; D is ambiguous. From germline, CDR1 is MNHEY and CDR2 SVGAGI. Trimming left V 2 bases short and J 2 bases short, with 8 bases between. This CDR3 contains 14 residues. CDR3 amino acids: CASSYTGPTDTQYF. The DNA for the CDR3 is TGTGCCAGCAGTTACACTGGACCCACAGATACGCAGTATTTT.

This clonotype rates as medium-sized. The chain uses TRBV20-1 and TRBJ1-5; TRBD1 matches at 9 bases. The germline V gene has CDR1 DFQATT and CDR2 SNEGSKA (reference sequence). The CDR3 has 15 residues. J lost 1 base, V lost 3 bases, and 4 bases had no gene match. CDR3 bases: TGCAGTGCTAGTAACAGGGGGCGAAGCAATCAGCCCCAGCATTTT. The encoded protein is CSASNRGRSNQPQHF.

This clonotype was detected ten times or more. The chain recombines TRBV7-2 with TRBJ2-5, with 8 bases identical to TRBD1. The CDR3 loop spans 16 amino acids. The trim removed 4 bases at V and 5 bases at J, leaving 12 bases unmatched. Germline CDR1 and CDR2: SGHTA and FQGNSA. CDR3 loop: CASSSPRQGRSETQYF. Written as DNA, the CDR3 is TGTGCCAGCAGCTCGCCCCGACAGGGGAGGAGCGAGACCCAGTACTTC.

This clonotype was recorded many times. The chain combines TRBV6-4 with TRBJ2-2; tentatively, D is TRBD2 (6 bases). The germline CDR1 and CDR2 sequences are MRHNA and SNTAGT. V gave up 3 bases and J gave up 10 bases, with 18 bases separating them. There are 15 residues in the CDR3. The DNA for the CDR3 is TGTGCCAGCAGTGAATCGGGACTCCCCAGAGAGGAGCTGTTTTTT. Encoded protein: CASSESGLPREELFF.